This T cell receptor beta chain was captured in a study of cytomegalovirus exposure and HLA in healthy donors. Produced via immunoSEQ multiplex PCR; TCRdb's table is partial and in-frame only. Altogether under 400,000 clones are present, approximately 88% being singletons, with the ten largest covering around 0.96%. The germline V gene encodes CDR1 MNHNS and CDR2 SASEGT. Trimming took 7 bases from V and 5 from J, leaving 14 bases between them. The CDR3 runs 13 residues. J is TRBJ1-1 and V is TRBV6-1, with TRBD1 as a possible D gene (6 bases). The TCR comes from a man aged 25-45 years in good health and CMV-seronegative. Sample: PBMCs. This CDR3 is CASKKQGGTEAFF. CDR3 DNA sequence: TGTGCCAGCAAAAAACAGGGAGGGACTGAAGCTTTCTTT.